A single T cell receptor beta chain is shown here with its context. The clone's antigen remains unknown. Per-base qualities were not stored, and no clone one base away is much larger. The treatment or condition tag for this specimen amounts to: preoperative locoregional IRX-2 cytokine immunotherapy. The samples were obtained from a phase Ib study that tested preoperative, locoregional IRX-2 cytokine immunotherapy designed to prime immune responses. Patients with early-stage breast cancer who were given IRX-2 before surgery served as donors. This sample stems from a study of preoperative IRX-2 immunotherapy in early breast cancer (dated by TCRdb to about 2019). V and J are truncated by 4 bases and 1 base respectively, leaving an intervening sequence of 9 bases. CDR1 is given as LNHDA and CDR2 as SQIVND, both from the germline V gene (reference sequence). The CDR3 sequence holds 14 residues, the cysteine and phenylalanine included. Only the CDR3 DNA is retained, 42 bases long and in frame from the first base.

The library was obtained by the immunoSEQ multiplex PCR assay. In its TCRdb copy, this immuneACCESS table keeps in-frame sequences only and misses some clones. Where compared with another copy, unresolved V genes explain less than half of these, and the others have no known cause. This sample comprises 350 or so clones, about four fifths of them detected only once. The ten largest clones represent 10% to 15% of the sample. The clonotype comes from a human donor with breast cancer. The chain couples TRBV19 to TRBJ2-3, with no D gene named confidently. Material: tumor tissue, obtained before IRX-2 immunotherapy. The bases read TGTGCCAGTAGTAACAATCCCGGCACAGATACGCAGTATTTT. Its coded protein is CASSNNPGTDTQYF.